This TCR beta chain was recovered during a study of cytomegalovirus exposure and HLA in healthy donors. Overall study results and limits: In vitro assays verified that a few CMV-associated chains recognized CMV antigens specifically. Highest at DRB1 and lowest at HLA-C, TCR association rates differed among HLA loci in a later analysis.

The germline V gene has CDR1 LNHNV and CDR2 YYDKDF (reference sequence). The length of the CDR3 is 14 residues. Trimming took off 5 bases at V and 4 bases at J, with 11 bases between the two ends. This PCR relied on a set of 60 Vbeta primers and 13 Jbeta primers. The method was immunoSEQ multiplex PCR; TCRdb's version includes in-frame clones alone and lacks a portion of them. The repertoire holds about 220,000 clones, roughly 88% seen once, with more than 0.6% in the top ten. This clone turned up a few times. What it recognizes is unknown. The origin of this receptor is a boy aged 2 to 10 in good health and CMV-seronegative. Input material: PBMCs. The chain joins TRBV15 to TRBJ1-4, with a weak D call TRBD1 (6 bases). This CDR3 reads CATSDRPLNEKLFF. The DNA of the CDR3 is TGTGCCACCAGCGACAGGCCCCTTAATGAAAAACTGTTTTTT.